Given below is one T cell receptor (beta chain) in context. Its antigen is still unknown. For each subset, genomic DNA was distributed in equal portions over several immunoSEQ plates. The table came from immunoSEQ multiplex PCR; TCRdb's copy has only in-frame clones and leaves some out. The sample lists millions of clones, 85% to 95% occurring once. This specimen belongs to a study of shared clonotypes between healthy human individuals. About the research overall: For every donor, three CD4 naive, three CD4 memory, two CD8 naive and one CD8 memory plates were used.

The study's findings and limits: Genetic and exposure-history diversity was limited by the few donors. Non-shared clonotypes displayed generation probabilities falling below those of clonotypes present in all four donors.

Germline loops: CDR1 KGHSH, CDR2 LQKENI. The CDR3 is 12 residues long. Trimming took 2 bases from V and 8 from J, leaving 6 bases between them. This TCR derives from a man between 18 and 29 years old in good health. This sequence joins TRBV18 and TRBJ1-4, with D hard to call. Sequencing was performed on naive CD4+ T cells sorted from blood. Subset: CD45RA+ positively selected. The CDR3 loop is CASSPTREKLFF. CDR3 in DNA: TGTGCCAGCTCACCAACGAGAGAAAAACTGTTTTTT.